This TCR beta chain comes out of a study of OX40 agonist ivuxolimab in advanced cancers. On the study more broadly: In this cohort, patients received ivuxolimab, an agonistic anti-OX40 (CD134) antibody. Notes on the study in general: CD4+ and CD8+ T cells in blood underwent clonal expansion by week 6 at 0.1 to 3.0 mg/kg.

Measured with immunoSEQ multiplex PCR; TCRdb has only the in-frame clones, and not every one. The sample holds about 35,000 clones, approximately 80% seen once. Notes on this clone: Its antigen is still unknown.

CDR1 is LNHDA, CDR2 SQIVND, per germline (reference sequence). V was pared by 2 bases and J by 6 bases, with 12 bases between. This CDR3 has 14 amino acids. V gene TRBV19 combines with J gene TRBJ2-3, with D tentatively TRBD1 (5 bases). The sequencing used CD4+ or CD8+ T cells sorted from blood, collected in a trial of the OX40 agonist ivuxolimab. This clonotype originated in an adult with an advanced solid tumor such as melanoma, head and neck, liver or kidney cancer. The CDR3: CASSIRTPQDTQYF. For the CDR3, the DNA is TGTGCCAGTAGTATACGGACACCCCAGGATACGCAGTATTTT.